This T cell receptor beta chain was documented in a study of cytomegalovirus exposure and HLA in healthy donors. General study points: Among immune exposure information, only CMV serostatus was available.

Researchers ran the PCR with 60 Vbeta and 13 Jbeta primers. The protocol was immunoSEQ multiplex PCR, while the TCRdb copy is restricted to in-frame clones and leaves out a portion. Of about 47,000 clones listed, approximately 67% were seen once; the top ten hold roughly 6.3%. As regards this clone: Its specificity is unknown.

Germline-derived CDR1 and CDR2 are SGHTA and FQGNSA. V was clipped by 4 bases and J by 5 bases; unmatched bases: 10. CDR3 length equals 15 residues. Material for sequencing was PBMCs. The TCR was taken from a man aged 30 to 45 in good health and CMV-seronegative. The V gene is TRBV7-2, the J gene TRBJ2-5; TRBD2 matches at 7 bases. This chain's CDR3 is CASSSPGGSYETQYF. The CDR3 nucleotides read TGTGCCAGCAGCTCCCCTGGCGGGAGTTATGAGACCCAGTACTTC.